This T cell receptor (beta chain) was retrieved from a study of blood T cells in healthy people across ages. V gave up 11 bases and J gave up 5 bases; unmatched junction bases: 5. This CDR3 is built from 13 residues. CDR1 is ENHRY, CDR2 SYGVKD, per germline. Sample-barcoded 5' priming and a J-beta primer mix drove a second PCR of 7 to 11 cycles. TCRdb fed the 5' RACE reads into MiXCR, producing one record per CDR3 protein. The table lists fewer than 600,000 distinct CDR3 sequences, about 26% of them singletons, with approximately 3.6% in the top ten. On this clonotype: Its target is not known. Given the absence of the conserved phenylalanine or tryptophan at the CDR3 end, a read error is likely.

General study points: PBMCs were not sorted, which prevented a conclusive comparison of naive versus antigen-experienced cells.

Another study also made use of these data, one on T cells of mothers and their children.

The TCR comes from a boy younger than 10 in good health. Sequenced material: blood. The J gene is TRBJ1-5, the V gene TRBV10-3, with 11 bases lining up with TRBD1. In DNA, the CDR3 is TGTGCCGCAGGACAGGGGGCAGATCAGCCCCAGCATCTT. This codes for CAAGQGADQPQHL.